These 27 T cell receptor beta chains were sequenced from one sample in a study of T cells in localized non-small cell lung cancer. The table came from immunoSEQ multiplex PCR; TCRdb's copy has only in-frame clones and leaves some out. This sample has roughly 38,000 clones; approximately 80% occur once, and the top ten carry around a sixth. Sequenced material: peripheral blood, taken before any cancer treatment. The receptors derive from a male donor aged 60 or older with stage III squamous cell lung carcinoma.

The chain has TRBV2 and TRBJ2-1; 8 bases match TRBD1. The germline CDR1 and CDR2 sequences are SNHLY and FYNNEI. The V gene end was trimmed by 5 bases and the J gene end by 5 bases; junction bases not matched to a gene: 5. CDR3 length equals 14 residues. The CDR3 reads CASSTQDRDNEQFF. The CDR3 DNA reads TGTGCCAGCAGTACTCAGGACAGGGACAATGAGCAGTTCTTC.

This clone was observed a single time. CDR3 sequence: CASSLGGEGAYNEQFF. CDR3 DNA sequence: TGTGCCAGCAGCTTAGGGGGGGAAGGGGCCTACAATGAGCAGTTCTTC. The gene calls are TRBV11-3 and TRBJ2-1; the D gene is possibly TRBD2 (6 bases). Per the germline V gene, CDR1 is SGHNT and CDR2 is YENEEA. The V end lost 1 base, the J end lost 2 bases, and 12 bases lay between the germline ends. The CDR3 contains 16 residues.

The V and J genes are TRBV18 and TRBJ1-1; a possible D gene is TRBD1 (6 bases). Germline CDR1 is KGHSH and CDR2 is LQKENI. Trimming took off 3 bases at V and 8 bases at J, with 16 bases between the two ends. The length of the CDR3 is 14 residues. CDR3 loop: CASSPTRTTGEAFF. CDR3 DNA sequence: TGTGCCAGCTCACCCACGCGTACCACAGGGGAAGCTTTCTTT.

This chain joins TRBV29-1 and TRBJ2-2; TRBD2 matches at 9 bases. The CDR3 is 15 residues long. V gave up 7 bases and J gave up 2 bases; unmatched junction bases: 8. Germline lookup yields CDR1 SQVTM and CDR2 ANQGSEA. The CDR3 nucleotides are TGCAGCGCCGCGGGGGGGCCTGGTAACACCGGGGAGCTGTTTTTT. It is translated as CSAAGGPGNTGELFF.

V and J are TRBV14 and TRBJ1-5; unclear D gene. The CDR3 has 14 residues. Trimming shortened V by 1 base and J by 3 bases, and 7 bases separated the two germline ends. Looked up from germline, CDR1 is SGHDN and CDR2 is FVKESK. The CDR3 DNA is TGTGCCAGCAGCCAAGGAGGGAACAATCAGCCCCAGCATTTT. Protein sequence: CASSQGGNNQPQHF.

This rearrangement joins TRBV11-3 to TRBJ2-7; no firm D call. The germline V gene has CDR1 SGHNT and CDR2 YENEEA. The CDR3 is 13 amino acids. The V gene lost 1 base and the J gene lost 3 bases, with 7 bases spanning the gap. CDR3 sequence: CASSLAKDYEQYF. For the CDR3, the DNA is TGTGCCAGCAGCTTAGCCAAGGACTACGAGCAGTACTTC.

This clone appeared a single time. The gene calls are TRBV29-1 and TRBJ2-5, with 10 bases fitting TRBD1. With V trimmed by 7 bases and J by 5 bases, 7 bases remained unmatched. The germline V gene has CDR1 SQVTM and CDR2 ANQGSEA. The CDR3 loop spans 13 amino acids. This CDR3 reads CSARDRGYETQYF. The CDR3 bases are TGCAGCGCTCGGGACAGGGGTTACGAGACCCAGTACTTC. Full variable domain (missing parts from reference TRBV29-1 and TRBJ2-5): SAVISQKPSRDICQRGTSLTIQCQVDSQVTMMFWYRQQPGQSLTLIATANQGSEATYESGFVIDKFPISRPNLTFSTLTVSNMSPEDSSIYLCSARDRGYETQYFGPGTRLLVL.

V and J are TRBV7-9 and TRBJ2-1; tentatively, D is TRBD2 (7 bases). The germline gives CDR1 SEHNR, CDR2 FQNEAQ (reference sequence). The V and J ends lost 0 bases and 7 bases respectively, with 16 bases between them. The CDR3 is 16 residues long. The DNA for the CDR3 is TGTGCCAGCAGCTTAGCGGGGGGGCTAGCGGTTAATGAGCAGTTCTTC. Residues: CASSLAGGLAVNEQFF.

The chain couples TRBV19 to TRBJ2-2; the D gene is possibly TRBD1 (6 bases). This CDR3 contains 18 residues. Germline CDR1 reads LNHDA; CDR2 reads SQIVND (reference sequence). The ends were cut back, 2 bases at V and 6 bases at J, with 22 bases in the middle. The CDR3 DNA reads TGTGCCAGTAGTATATTTGGACAGACCCCCAGCTTCGCCGGGGAGCTGTTTTTT. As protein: CASSIFGQTPSFAGELFF. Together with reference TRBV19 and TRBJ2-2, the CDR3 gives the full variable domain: DGGITQSPKYLFRKEGQNVTLSCEQNLNHDAMYWYRQDPGQGLRLIYYSQIVNDFQKGDIAEGYSVSREKKESFPLTVTSAQKNPTAFYLCASSIFGQTPSFAGELFFGEGSRLTVL.

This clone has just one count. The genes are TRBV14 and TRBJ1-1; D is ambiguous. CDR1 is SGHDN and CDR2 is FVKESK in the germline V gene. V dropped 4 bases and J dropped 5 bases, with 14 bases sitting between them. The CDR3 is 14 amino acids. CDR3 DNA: TGTGCCAGCAGCCCTTGGGCGGGGAGTACTGAAGCTTTCTTT. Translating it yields CASSPWAGSTEAFF.

CDR3 in amino acids: CAIRQTGTATDTQYF. CDR3 in DNA: TGTGCCATCAGGCAGACCGGGACAGCCACAGATACGCAGTATTTT. This chain links TRBV10-3 with TRBJ2-3; 7 bases are a match to TRBD1. V dropped 6 bases and J dropped 2; count of bases not matched to a gene: 8. The CDR3 has 15 residues. Germline CDR1 ENHRY, CDR2 SYGVKD.

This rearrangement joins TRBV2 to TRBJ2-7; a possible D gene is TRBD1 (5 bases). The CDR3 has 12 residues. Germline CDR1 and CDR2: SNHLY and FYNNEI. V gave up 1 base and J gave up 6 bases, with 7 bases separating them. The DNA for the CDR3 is TGTGCCAGCAGTGAAGAAGGGGTCGAGCAGTACTTC. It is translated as CASSEEGVEQYF.

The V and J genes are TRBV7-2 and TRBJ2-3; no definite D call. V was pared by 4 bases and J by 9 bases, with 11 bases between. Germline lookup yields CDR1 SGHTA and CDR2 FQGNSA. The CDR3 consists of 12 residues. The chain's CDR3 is CASSSDPTTQYF. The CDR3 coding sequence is TGTGCCAGCAGCTCCGACCCAACCACGCAGTATTTT.

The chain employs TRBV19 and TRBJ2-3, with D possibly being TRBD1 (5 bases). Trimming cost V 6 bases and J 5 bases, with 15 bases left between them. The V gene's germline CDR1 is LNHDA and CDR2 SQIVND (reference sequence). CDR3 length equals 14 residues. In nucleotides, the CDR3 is TGTGCCAGTAGCAGAAGGCAGGGCCAAGATACGCAGTATTTT. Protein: CASSRRQGQDTQYF.

This chain's CDR3 is CASRWSAAGGEKLFF. DNA for the CDR3: TGTGCCAGCAGATGGTCGGCAGCAGGTGGGGAAAAACTGTTTTTT. The V and J genes are TRBV2 and TRBJ1-4; D not certain. CDR3 size: 15 residues. The V and J ends lost 6 bases and 8 bases respectively, with 19 bases between them. In germline, CDR1 is SNHLY, CDR2 FYNNEI.

The CDR3 sequence is CAWSAHIQETQYF. For the CDR3, the DNA is TGTGCCTGGAGTGCACATATACAAGAGACCCAGTACTTC. The rearrangement joins TRBV30 to TRBJ2-5; the D is unclear. Germline CDR1 is GTSNPN and CDR2 is SVGIG (reference sequence). The CDR3 length is 13 residues. Deletions cut 1 base from V and 2 bases from J, with 8 bases between.

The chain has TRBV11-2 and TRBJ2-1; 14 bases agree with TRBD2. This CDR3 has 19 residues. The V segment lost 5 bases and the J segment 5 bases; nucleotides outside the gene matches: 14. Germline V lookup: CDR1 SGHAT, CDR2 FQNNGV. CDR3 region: CASSQSGTSGSTGNNEQFF. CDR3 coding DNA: TGTGCCAGCAGCCAGAGCGGGACTAGCGGGAGCACCGGGAACAATGAGCAGTTCTTC.

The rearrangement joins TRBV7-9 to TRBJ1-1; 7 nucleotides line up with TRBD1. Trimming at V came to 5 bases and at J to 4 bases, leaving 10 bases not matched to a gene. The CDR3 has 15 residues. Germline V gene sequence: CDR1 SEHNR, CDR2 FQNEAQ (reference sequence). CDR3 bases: TGTGCCAGCAGCCCGGGGACAGACTGGAGCACTGAAGCTTTCTTT. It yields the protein CASSPGTDWSTEAFF.

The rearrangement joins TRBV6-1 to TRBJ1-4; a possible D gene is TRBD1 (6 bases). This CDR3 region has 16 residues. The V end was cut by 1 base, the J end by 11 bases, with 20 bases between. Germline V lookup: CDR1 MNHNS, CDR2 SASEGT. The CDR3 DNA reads TGTGCCAGCAGTGAAGGGGGACATGGGGGCGGGTCGAAACTGTTTTTT. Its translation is CASSEGGHGGGSKLFF.

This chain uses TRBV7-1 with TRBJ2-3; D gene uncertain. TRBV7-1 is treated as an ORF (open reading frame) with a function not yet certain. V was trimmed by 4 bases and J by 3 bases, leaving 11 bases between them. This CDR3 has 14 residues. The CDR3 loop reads CASSLYQATDTQYF. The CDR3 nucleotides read TGTGCCAGCAGCTTATACCAGGCTACAGATACGCAGTATTTT.

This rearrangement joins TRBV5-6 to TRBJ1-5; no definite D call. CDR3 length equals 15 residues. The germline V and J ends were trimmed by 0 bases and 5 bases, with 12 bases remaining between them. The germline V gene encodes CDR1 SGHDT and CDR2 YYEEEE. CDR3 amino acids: CASSLAGRGYQPQHF. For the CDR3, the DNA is TGTGCCAGCAGCTTGGCAGGTCGGGGATATCAGCCCCAGCATTTT.

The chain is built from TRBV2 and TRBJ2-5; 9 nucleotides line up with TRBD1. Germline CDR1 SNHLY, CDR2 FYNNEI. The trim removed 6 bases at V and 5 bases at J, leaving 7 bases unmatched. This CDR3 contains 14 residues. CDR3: CASRAGTGKETQYF. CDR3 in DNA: TGTGCCAGCAGGGCCGGGACAGGGAAGGAGACCCAGTACTTC.

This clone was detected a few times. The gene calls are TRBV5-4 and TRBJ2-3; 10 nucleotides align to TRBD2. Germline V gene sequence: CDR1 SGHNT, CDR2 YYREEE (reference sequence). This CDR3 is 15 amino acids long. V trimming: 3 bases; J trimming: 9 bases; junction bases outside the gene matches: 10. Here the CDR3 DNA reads TGTGCCAGCAGCTCGAGGCTAGCGGGAGTCCCCACGCAGTATTTT. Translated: CASSSRLAGVPTQYF.

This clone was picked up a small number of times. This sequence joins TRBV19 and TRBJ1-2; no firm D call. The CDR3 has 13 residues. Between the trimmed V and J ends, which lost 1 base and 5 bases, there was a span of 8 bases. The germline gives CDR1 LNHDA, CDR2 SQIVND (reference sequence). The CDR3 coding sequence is TGTGCCAGTAGTATAGGGATCGGATATGGCTACACCTTC. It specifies CASSIGIGYGYTF.

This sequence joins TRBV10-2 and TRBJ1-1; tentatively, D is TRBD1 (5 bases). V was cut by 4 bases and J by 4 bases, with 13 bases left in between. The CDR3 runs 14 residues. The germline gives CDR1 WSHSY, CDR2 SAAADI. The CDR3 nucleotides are TGCGCCAGCAGTGTCGGGGGGTCTGGCACTGAAGCTTTCTTT. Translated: CASSVGGSGTEAFF.

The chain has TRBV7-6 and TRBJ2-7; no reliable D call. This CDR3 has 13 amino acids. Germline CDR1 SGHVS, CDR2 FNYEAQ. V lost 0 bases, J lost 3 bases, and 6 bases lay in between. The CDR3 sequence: CASSLAENYEQYF. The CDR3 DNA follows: TGTGCCAGCAGCTTAGCAGAAAACTACGAGCAGTACTTC.

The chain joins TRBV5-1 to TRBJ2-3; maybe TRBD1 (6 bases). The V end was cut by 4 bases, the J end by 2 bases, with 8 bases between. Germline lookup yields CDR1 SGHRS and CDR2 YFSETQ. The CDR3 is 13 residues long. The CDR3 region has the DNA TGCGCCAGCAGCAGGGACAACACAGATACGCAGTATTTT. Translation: CASSRDNTDTQYF.